This section outlines one T cell receptor (beta chain) sequence together with its context. This clonotype has at least ten counts. This receptor's antigen is unknown. Per-base qualities were not stored, and no clone one base away is much larger. The library was generated by 5' RACE. These reads were obtained on a NextSeq 500. Unique molecular identifiers were attached to individual cDNA molecules in the TCR library protocol so that sequencing error and PCR bias could be corrected. Both TCR alpha and beta chains were sequenced, and tight co-correlation was observed between alpha and beta sequence abundances in each sample. The published analysis was carried out like this. V gene, J gene and CDR3 annotation of TCR sequences was performed with Decombinator V4. TCRs were defined as expanded if a significant change between any two time points was detected under a Poisson model with p below 0.0001. TCR abundances were normalised to the total number of TCRs sequenced per sample and were expressed as counts per million. TRAV1-2 paired with TRAJ12, TRAJ20 or TRAJ33 defined MAIT TCRs, while TRAV10 paired with TRAJ18 defined iNKT TCRs. VDJdb, accessed 1 November 2021, was searched for CMV, EBV and SARS-CoV-2 annotated TCRs, with TCRs annotated for multiple antigens excluded. The public sequencing data were trimmed at Q25 with fastp and processed into clonotypes with MiXCR by TCRdb, which kept only in-frame beta chains. Duplicate CDR3 protein sequences are folded into a single record with the most common DNA and genes. TCRdb, rather than the study authors, made the V and J calls. The sample table lists fewer than 120,000 distinct CDR3 sequences, roughly 12% of them with a count of one. The ten largest clones take up around 3.7% of the sample.

A case-control design nested within a healthcare worker cohort in London, UK, was used, with weekly nasopharyngeal swab PCR tests and blood sampling performed. Healthcare workers were recruited during the week of the UK lockdown, between 23 and 31 March 2020, and followed weekly for up to 16 weeks. The source of the sample is a study of early T cells in non-severe SARS-CoV-2 infection (dated by TCRdb to about 2021). With regard to the full study: Because TCR sequencing was done on bulk RNA from unsorted whole blood, the alpha and beta chains could not be paired.

Including the terminal cysteine and phenylalanine, the CDR3 comprises 13 residues. The sequence is cut down to CDR3 DNA, 39 bases in frame from base 1. From the germline V gene, CDR1 is SQVTM and CDR2 is ANQGSEA. V and J are truncated by 4 bases and 6 bases respectively, leaving an intervening sequence of 13 bases. What the work shows at the level of the full study, not this receptor alone: VDJdb matching was skewed toward anti-spike CD8 responses and likely underestimated virus-specific expansions, missing private and CD4 specificities.

The rearranged chain carries TRBV29-1 and TRBJ2-1; a tentative D match to TRBD2 spans 5 bases. This TCR was recovered from an adult who was a healthcare worker with PCR-confirmed SARS-CoV-2 infection or an uninfected control (not recorded which). The sample consisted of whole blood, taken at baseline. The nucleotide sequence is TGCAGCGTTGCGGGATCGATTGTCAATGAGCAGTTCTTC. Its translation reads: CSVAGSIVNEQFF.